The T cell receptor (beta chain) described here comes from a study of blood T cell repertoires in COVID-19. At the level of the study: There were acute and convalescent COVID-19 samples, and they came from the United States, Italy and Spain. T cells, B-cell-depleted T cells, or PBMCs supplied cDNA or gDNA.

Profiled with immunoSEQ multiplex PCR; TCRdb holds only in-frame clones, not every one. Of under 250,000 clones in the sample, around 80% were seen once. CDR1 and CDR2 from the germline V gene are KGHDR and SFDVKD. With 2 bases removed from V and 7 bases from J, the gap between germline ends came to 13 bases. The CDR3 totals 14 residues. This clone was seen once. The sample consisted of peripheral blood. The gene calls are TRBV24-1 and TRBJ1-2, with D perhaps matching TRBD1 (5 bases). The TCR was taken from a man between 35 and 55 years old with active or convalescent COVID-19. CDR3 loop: CATSDWGSSIGYTF. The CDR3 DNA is TGTGCCACCAGTGATTGGGGCAGCTCCATTGGCTACACCTTC.